The subject of this entry is one T cell receptor beta chain. CDR3 size: 10 residues. V was clipped by 10 bases and J by 12 bases; unmatched bases: 6. CDR1 and CDR2 from the germline V gene are SNHLY and FYNNEI. The sample comes from a study of control samples from healthy donors and cancer patients. Profiling relied on immunoSEQ multiplex PCR, and the TCRdb table lists in-frame clones only, not all of them. The sample lists approximately 150,000 clones; 94% were seen once. This sequence was found in a man aged 35 to 55 in good health. The chain couples TRBV2 to TRBJ1-2; TRBD1 matches at 9 bases. Sequencing was carried out using blood. CDR3 protein: CAIQGAPDTF. For the CDR3, the DNA is TGTGCCATACAGGGGGCACCTGACACCTTC. The whole variable domain, filled in from reference TRBV2 and TRBJ1-2, reads EPEVTQTPSHQVTQMGQEVILRCVPISNHLYFYWYRQILGQKVEFLVSFYNNEISEKSEIFDDQFSVERPDGSNFTLKIRSTKLEDSAMYFCAIQGAPDTFGSGTRLTVV.